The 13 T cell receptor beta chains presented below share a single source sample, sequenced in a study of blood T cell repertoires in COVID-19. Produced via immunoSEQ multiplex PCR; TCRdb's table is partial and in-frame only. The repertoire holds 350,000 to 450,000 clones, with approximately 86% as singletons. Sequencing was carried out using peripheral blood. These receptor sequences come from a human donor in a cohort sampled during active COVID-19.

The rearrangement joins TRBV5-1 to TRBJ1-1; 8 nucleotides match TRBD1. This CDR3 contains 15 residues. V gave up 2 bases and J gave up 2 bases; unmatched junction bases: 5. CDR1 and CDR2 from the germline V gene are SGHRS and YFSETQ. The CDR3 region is CASSFGQGGNTEAFF. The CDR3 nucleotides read TGCGCCAGCAGCTTCGGACAGGGAGGCAACACTGAAGCTTTCTTT. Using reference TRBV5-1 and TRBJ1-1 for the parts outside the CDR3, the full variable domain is KAGVTQTPRYLIKTRGQQVTLSCSPISGHRSVSWYQQTPGQGLQFLFEYFSETQRNKGNFPGRFSGRQFSNSRSEMNVSTLELGDSALYLCASSFGQGGNTEAFFGQGTRLTVV.

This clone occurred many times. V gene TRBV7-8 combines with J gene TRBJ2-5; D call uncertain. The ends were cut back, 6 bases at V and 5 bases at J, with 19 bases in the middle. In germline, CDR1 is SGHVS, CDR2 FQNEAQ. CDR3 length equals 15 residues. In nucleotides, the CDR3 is TGTGCCAGCAGGGAGACCTCCGGCGTTATGGAGACCCAGTACTTC. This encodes CASRETSGVMETQYF.

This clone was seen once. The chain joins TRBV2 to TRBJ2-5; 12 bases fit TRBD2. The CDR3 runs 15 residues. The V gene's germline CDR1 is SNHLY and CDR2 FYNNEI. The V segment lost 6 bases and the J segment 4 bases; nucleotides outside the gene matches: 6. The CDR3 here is CASRILAGGSETQYF. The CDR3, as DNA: TGTGCCAGCAGAATACTAGCGGGGGGTTCAGAGACCCAGTACTTC.

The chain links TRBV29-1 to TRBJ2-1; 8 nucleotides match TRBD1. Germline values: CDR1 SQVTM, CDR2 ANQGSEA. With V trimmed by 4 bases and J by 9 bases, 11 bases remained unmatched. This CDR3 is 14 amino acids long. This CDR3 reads CSVVPRGLPSEQFF. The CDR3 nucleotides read TGCAGCGTTGTTCCCAGGGGGCTCCCTAGTGAGCAGTTCTTC.

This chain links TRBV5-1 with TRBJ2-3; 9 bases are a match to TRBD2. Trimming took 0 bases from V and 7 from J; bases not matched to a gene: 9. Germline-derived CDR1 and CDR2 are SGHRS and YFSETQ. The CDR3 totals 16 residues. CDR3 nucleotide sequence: TGCGCCAGCAGCTTGGAGCCTAATGGACTAGCGAATACGCAGTATTTT. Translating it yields CASSLEPNGLANTQYF.

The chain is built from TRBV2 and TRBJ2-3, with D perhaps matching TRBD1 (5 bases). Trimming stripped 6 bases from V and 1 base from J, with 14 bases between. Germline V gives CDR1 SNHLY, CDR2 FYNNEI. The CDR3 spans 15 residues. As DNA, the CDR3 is TGTGCCAGCAGAACCAGGCTAGGGGGCACAGATACGCAGTATTTT. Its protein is CASRTRLGGTDTQYF.

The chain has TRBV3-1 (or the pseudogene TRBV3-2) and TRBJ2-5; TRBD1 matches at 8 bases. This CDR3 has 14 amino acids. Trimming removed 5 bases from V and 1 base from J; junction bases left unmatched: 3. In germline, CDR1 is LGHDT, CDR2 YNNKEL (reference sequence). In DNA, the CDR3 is TGTGCCAGCAGCTACGACAGGGGCCAAGAGACCCAGTACTTC. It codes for CASSYDRGQETQYF.

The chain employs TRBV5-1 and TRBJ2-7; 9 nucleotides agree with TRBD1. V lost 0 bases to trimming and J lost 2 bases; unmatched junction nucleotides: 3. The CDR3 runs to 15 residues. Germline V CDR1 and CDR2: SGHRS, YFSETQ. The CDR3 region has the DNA TGCGCCAGCAGCTTGGGAGGGACAGGGACCTACGAGCAGTACTTC. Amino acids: CASSLGGTGTYEQYF. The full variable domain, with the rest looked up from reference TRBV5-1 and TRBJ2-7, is KAGVTQTPRYLIKTRGQQVTLSCSPISGHRSVSWYQQTPGQGLQFLFEYFSETQRNKGNFPGRFSGRQFSNSRSEMNVSTLELGDSALYLCASSLGGTGTYEQYFGPGTRLTVT.

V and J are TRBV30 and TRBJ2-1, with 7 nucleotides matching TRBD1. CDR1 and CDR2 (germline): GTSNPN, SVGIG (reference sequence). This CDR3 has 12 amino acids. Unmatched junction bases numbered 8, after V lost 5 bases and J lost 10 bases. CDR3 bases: TGTGCCTGGGGAATCCAGGGGGAGGAGCAGTTCTTC. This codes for CAWGIQGEEQFF. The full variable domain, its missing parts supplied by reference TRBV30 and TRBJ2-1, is SQTIHQWPATLVQPVGSPLSLECTVEGTSNPNLYWYRQAAGRGLQLLFYSVGIGQISSEVPQNLSASRPQDRQFILSSKKLLLSDSGFYLCAWGIQGEEQFFGPGTRLTVL.

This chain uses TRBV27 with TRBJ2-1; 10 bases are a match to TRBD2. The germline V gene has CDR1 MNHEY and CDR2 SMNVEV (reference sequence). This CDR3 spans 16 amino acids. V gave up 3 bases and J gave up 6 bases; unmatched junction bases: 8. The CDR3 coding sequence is TGTGCCAGCAGTTTGATCGCTAGCGGGGGACTCAATGAGCAGTTCTTC. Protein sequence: CASSLIASGGLNEQFF.

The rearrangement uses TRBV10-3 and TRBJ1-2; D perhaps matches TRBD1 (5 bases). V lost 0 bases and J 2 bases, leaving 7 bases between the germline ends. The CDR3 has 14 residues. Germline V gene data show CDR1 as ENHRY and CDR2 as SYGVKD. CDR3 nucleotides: TGTGCCATCAGTGAGTCTGGGGCAAACTATGGCTACACCTTC. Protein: CAISESGANYGYTF.

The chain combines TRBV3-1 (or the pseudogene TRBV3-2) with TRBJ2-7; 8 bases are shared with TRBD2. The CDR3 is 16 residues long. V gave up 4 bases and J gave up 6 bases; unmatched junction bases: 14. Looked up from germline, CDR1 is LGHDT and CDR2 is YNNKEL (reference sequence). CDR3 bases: TGTGCCAGCAGCCGACACCCAGCGGGAGAGACCCGCGAGCAGTACTTC. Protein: CASSRHPAGETREQYF.

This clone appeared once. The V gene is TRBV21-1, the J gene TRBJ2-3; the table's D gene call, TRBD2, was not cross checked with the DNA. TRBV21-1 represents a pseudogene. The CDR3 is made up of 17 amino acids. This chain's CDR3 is CASSTTSGGAGTDTQYF. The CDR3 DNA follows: TGTGCCAGCAGCACGACTAGCGGGGGGGCCGGCACAGATACGCAGTATTTT.